These T cell receptor beta chains were read from a single sample in a study of post-analysis software for immune sequencing data. TCRdb re-derived calls from the PCR reads in MiXCR, one entry per CDR3 protein. The sample has 600,000 to 700,000 distinct CDR3 sequences, approximately 59% seen once. Sequenced: blood. All receptors come from a girl aged 2 to 9 with multiple sclerosis. Both conserved end residues are part of each CDR3. D genes are given only for firm matches. Not every row has a clone size; where given, it reads once, few, many or a size class.

v_gene	d_gene	len	abundance	j_gene	CDR3nt	CDR3aa
TRBV10-3	TRBD2	18	.	TRBJ2-2	TGTGCCATCAGTGGTCTCGCTAGCGGGGGCCCGAACACCGGGGAGCTGTTTTTT	CAISGLASGGPNTGELFF
TRBV20-1	TRBD1	12	.	TRBJ2-5	TGCAGTGCTAGTCAGGGGGATGAGACCCAGTACTTC	CSASQGDETQYF
TRBV20-1	TRBD2	15	.	TRBJ2-3	TGCAGTGCCCCAGCGGGGGGGACTAGCACAGATACGCAGTATTTT	CSAPAGGTSTDTQYF
TRBV20-1	.	16	.	TRBJ2-4	TGCAGTGCTCACCCCTTTCCTAGGGGGATCAAAAACATTCAGTACTTC	CSAHPFPRGIKNIQYF
TRBV29-1	.	14	few	TRBJ2-3	TGCAGCGTTGCTTCGGGATCGGTGGCAGATACGCAGTATTTT	CSVASGSVADTQYF
TRBV5-1	TRBD1	15	few	TRBJ2-5	TGCGCCAGCAGCGTCGAACAGGGGAATCAAGAGACCCAGTACTTC	CASSVEQGNQETQYF
TRBV4-2	.	15	few	TRBJ2-3	TGTGCCAGCAGCCAAGCTAAGGGGTACACAGATACGCAGTATTTT	CASSQAKGYTDTQYF
TRBV20-1	.	15	.	TRBJ1-2	TGCAGTGCTGGAGGGCTCGTACAGGGAAACTATGGCTACACCTTC	CSAGGLVQGNYGYTF
TRBV2	.	13	.	TRBJ2-5	TGTGCCAGCTCTAAGGGTTGGCAAGAGACCCAGTACTTC	CASSKGWQETQYF
TRBV6-2/TRBV6-3	TRBD2	14	once	TRBJ2-5	TGTGCCAGCAGGGGGACTAGCGGGGATGAGACCCAGTACTTC	CASRGTSGDETQYF
TRBV5-6	TRBD2	17	.	TRBJ2-3	TGTGCCAGCAGCTTGTCTTGGCTAGCGGCTAATAGAGATACGCAGTATTTT	CASSLSWLAANRDTQYF
TRBV20-1	.	15	.	TRBJ1-5	TGCAGTGCTAGTCGGGTTAGGGCCGGTAATCAGCCCCAGCATTTT	CSASRVRAGNQPQHF
TRBV7-2	.	13	few	TRBJ1-5	TGTGCCAGCAGCTTAGTGGTTGGACAGCCCCAGCATTTT	CASSLVVGQPQHF
TRBV6-1	.	15	.	TRBJ2-7	TGTGCCAGCAGCGGTCCGGGACATCGAACCTACGAGCAGTACTTC	CASSGPGHRTYEQYF
TRBV20-1	.	16	.	TRBJ1-1	TGCAGTGCTACCGGAGGGGGGGCTAAAATGAACACTGAAGCTTTCTTT	CSATGGGAKMNTEAFF
TRBV5-1	TRBD1	16	.	TRBJ1-2	TGCGCCAGCAGCTCCACCGGGACAGGGGCAAACTATGGCTACACCTTC	CASSSTGTGANYGYTF
TRBV4-2	.	13	.	TRBJ2-3	TGTGCCAGCAGCCAAACTAGCACAGATACGCAGTATTTT	CASSQTSTDTQYF
TRBV7-9	.	13	.	TRBJ1-2	TGTGCCAGCAGCCCCGGGGCCCTCTATGGCTACACCTTC	CASSPGALYGYTF
TRBV20-1	TRBD2	16	.	TRBJ2-1	TGCAGTGCCCCCGGACTAGCGGGAGGGCAAGGAGATGAGCAGTTCTTC	CSAPGLAGGQGDEQFF
TRBV27	.	17	.	TRBJ2-2	TGTGCCAGCAGTTTACCGTTACCTAGGGGGTGCACCGGGGAGCTGTTTTTT	CASSLPLPRGCTGELFF
TRBV6-5	TRBD2	18	few	TRBJ2-7	TGTGCCAGCAGTTACTCGGGGTCAGCGGGAGCTTCCACCTACGAGCAGTACTTC	CASSYSGSAGASTYEQYF
TRBV27	TRBD2	12	.	TRBJ2-5	TGTGCCTCCCGGGGGGTACAAGAGACCCAGTACTTC	CASRGVQETQYF
TRBV5-6	.	12	.	TRBJ2-1	TGTGCCAGCAGCTTGTCGGGTCCCCAGCAGTTCTTC	CASSLSGPQQFF
TRBV20-1	.	14	.	TRBJ2-3	TGCAGTGCTATAGTCGGCAAGAGCACAGATACGCAGTATTTT	CSAIVGKSTDTQYF
TRBV5-6	TRBD1	14	.	TRBJ2-7	TGTGCCAGCAGTATACAGGGGTCCTCTTACGAGCAGTACTTC	CASSIQGSSYEQYF
TRBV2	TRBD1	14	.	TRBJ1-1	TGTGCCAGCTCTACTAGAACAGGGGGGGCTGAAGCTTTCTTT	CASSTRTGGAEAFF